These 2 T cell receptor beta chains share one sample of origin, sequenced in a study of blood T cell repertoires in COVID-19 (dated by TCRdb to 2019 to 2021). The library was prepared using the immunoSEQ multiplex PCR assay. The immuneACCESS repertoire file appears here via TCRdb, limited to in-frame rearrangements. These files lack a portion of the clones; in checked studies, under half of the deficit traces to unresolved V genes, and the cause of the others is not known. The sample table contains about 82,000 clones; only one count was recorded for approximately 78% of them. Of the sample, roughly a third falls within the top ten clones. The specimen sequenced was peripheral blood. The source of these receptors is a man aged 55-75 years with COVID-19, enrolled during active disease.

CDR3 sequence: CASSSLVGGEQYF. Here the CDR3 DNA reads TGTGCCAGCAGCTCCCTTGTGGGGGGCGAGCAGTACTTC. The V call is TRBV27, the J call TRBJ2-7, with D maybe TRBD2 (6 bases). Trimming cost V 6 bases and J 6 bases, with 15 bases left between them. Looked up from germline, CDR1 is MNHEY and CDR2 is SMNVEV (reference sequence). This CDR3 has 13 residues.

This clone showed up just a few times. This chain joins TRBV6-1 and TRBJ1-5; D is unclear. Trimming left V 0 bases short and J 0 bases short, with 12 bases between. This CDR3 comprises 17 residues. Per germline, CDR1 MNHNS and CDR2 SASEGT. CDR3 nucleotides: TGTGCCAGCAGTGAAGCGCACAGAGTAAATAGCAATCAGCCCCAGCATTTT. This encodes CASSEAHRVNSNQPQHF.